In its sample, the clone carrying this T cell receptor beta chain was seen a few times. This entry is derived from a study of molecular identifiers for immune sequencing clone quantification. This CDR3 comprises 16 residues. The germline gives CDR1 SGHDN, CDR2 FVKESK. Trimming pared 1 base from V and 5 bases from J, leaving 17 bases between. Both previously described methods and listed TCR primers were employed to make bulk TCR libraries. TCRdb redid the calling of the PCR reads with MiXCR, one entry per CDR3 protein. The table includes over 600,000 distinct CDR3 sequences, 15% to 20% detected once. Sorting captured naive CD8 T cells as CD8+CD4-CCR7+CD45RA+.

Material: naive CD8+ T cells from blood, with Jurkat cell RNA spiked in. Regarding subset: FACS-sorted CD8+CD4-CCR7+CD45RA+ naive T cells. The TCR comes from a human donor in good health. Some libraries in this study had Jurkat cell RNA spiked in. This chain connects TRBV14 to TRBJ1-2; D unresolved. In nucleotides, the CDR3 is TGTGCCAGCAGCCAAGGATCGGGTGTCCCCGCTTATGGCTACACCTTC. Its protein product is CASSQGSGVPAYGYTF. Full variable domain (rest looked up from reference TRBV14 and TRBJ1-2): EAGVTQFPSHSVIEKGQTVTLRCDPISGHDNLYWYRRVMGKEIKFLLHFVKESKQDESGMPNNRFLAERTGGTYSTLKVQPAELEDSGVYFCASSQGSGVPAYGYTFGSGTRLTVV.